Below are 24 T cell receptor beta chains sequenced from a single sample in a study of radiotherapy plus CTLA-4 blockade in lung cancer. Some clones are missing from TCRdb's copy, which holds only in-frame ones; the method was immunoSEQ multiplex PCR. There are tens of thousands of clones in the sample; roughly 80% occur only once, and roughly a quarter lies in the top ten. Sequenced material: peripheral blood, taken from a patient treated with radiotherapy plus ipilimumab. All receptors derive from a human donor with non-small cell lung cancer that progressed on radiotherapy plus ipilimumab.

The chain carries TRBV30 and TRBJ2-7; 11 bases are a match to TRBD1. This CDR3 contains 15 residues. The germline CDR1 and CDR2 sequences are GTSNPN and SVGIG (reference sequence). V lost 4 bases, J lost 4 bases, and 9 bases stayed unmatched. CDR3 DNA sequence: TGTGCCTGGACCCCAGTCGGACAGGGGGCATACGAGCAGTACTTC. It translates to CAWTPVGQGAYEQYF.

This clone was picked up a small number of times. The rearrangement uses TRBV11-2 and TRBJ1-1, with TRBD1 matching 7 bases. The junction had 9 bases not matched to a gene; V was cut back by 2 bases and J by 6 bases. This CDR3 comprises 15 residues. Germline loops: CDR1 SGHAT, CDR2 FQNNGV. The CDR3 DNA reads TGTGCCAGCAGCTTAAGCCCAGGGGGATGGCCTGAAGCTTTCTTT. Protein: CASSLSPGGWPEAFF.

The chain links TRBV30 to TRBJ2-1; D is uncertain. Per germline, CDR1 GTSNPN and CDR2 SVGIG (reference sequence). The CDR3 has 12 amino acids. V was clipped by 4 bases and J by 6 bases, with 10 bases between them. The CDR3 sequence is CAWKSVSNEQFF. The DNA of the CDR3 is TGTGCCTGGAAATCCGTTAGCAATGAGCAGTTCTTC.

The CDR3 loop is CASSPQDWDIQFF. The CDR3 nucleotides read TGTGCCAGCAGCCCCCAAGACTGGGACATTCAGTTCTTC. This chain links TRBV7-3 with TRBJ2-1; D may be TRBD1 (6 bases). V lost 5 bases to trimming and J lost 13 bases, with 18 bases between them. This CDR3 spans 13 amino acids. Germline CDR1 reads SGHTA; CDR2 reads FQGTGA. Full variable domain (rest looked up from reference TRBV7-3 and TRBJ2-1): GAGVSQTPSNKVTEKGKYVELRCDPISGHTALYWYRQSLGQGPEFLIYFQGTGAADDSGLPNDRFFAVRPEGSVSTLKIQRTERGDSAVYLCASSPQDWDIQFFGPGTRLTVL.

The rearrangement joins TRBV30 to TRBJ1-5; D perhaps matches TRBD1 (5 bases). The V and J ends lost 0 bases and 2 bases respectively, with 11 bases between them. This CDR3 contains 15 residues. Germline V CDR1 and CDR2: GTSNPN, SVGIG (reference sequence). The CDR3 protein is CAWSVRQRGNQPQHF. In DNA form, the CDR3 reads TGTGCCTGGAGTGTACGACAGAGGGGCAATCAGCCCCAGCATTTT.

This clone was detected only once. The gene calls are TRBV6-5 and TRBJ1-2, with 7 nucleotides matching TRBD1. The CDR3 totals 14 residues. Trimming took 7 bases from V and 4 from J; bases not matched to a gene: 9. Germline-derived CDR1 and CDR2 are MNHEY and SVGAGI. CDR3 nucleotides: TGTGCCAGCACGACCGGGACAGCCCTCTATGGCTACACCTTC. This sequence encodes CASTTGTALYGYTF.

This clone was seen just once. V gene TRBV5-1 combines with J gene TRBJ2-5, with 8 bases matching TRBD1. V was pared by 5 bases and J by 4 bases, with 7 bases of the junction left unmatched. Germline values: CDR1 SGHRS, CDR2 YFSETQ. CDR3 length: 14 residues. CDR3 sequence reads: CASSPTGGLETQYF. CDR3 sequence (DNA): TGCGCCAGCAGTCCTACAGGGGGTTTAGAGACCCAGTACTTC.

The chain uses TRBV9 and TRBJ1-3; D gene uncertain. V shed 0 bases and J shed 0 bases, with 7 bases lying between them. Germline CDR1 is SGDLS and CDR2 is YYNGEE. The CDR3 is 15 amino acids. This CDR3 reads CASSVEGNSGNTIYF. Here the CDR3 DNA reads TGTGCCAGCAGCGTAGAGGGTAACTCTGGAAACACCATATATTTT.

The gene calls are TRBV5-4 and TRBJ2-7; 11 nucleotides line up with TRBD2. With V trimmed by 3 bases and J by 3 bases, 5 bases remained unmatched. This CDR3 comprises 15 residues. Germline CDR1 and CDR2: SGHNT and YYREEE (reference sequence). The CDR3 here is CASSWQTSGIYEQYF. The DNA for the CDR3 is TGTGCCAGCAGCTGGCAGACTAGCGGGATCTACGAGCAGTACTTC.

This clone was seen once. The CDR3: CSAGGTGGEWVTQYF. DNA of the CDR3: TGCAGCGCGGGAGGGACAGGGGGCGAATGGGTGACCCAGTACTTC. The J gene is TRBJ2-5, the V gene TRBV29-1; 12 positions match TRBD1. The CDR3 covers 15 residues. CDR1 is SQVTM, CDR2 ANQGSEA, per germline. Losses at the gene ends were 7 bases for V and 7 bases for J; bases not matched to a gene: 13.

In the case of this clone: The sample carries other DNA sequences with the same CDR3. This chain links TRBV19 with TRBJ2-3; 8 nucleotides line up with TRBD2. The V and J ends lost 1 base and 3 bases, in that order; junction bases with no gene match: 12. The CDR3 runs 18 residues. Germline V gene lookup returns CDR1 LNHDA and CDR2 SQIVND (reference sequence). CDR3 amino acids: CASSIGGRASGWTDTQYF. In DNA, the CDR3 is TGTGCCAGTAGTATAGGGGGTCGAGCTAGCGGGTGGACAGATACGCAGTATTTT.

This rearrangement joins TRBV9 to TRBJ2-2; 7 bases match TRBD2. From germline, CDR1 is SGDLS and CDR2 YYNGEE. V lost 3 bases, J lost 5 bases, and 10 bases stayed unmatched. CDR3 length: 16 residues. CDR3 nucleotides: TGTGCCAGCAGCGCCCTGTGGTCGGGGGGAACCGGGGAGCTGTTTTTT. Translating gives CASSALWSGGTGELFF. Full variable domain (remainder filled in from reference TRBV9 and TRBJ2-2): DSGVTQTPKHLITATGQRVTLRCSPRSGDLSVYWYQQSLDQGLQFLIQYYNGEERAKGNILERFSAQQFPDLHSELNLSSLELGDSALYFCASSALWSGGTGELFFGEGSRLTVL.

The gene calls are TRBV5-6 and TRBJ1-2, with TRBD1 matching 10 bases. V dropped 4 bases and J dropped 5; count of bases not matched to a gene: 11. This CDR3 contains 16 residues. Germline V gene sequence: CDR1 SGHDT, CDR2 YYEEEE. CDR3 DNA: TGTGCCAGCAGCCGAAGAGGACAGGGGGTAGTATATGGCTACACCTTC. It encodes CASSRRGQGVVYGYTF.

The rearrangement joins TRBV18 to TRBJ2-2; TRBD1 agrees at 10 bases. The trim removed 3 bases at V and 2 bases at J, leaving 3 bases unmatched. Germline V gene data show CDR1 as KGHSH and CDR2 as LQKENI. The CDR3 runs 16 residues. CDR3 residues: CASSPRTGGNTGELFF. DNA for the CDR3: TGTGCCAGCTCACCGAGGACAGGGGGAAACACCGGGGAGCTGTTTTTT.

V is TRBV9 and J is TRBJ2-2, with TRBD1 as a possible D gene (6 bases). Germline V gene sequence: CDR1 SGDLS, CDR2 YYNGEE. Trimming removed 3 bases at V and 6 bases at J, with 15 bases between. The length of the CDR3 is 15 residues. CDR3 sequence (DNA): TGTGCCAGCAGCGGAAGGGCAGGGGCGGCCGGGGAGCTGTTTTTT. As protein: CASSGRAGAAGELFF.

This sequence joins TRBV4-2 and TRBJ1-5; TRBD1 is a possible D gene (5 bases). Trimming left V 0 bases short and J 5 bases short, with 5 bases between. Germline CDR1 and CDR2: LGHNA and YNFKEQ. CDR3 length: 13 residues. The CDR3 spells CASSQDRDQPQHF. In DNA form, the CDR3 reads TGTGCCAGCAGCCAAGACAGGGATCAGCCCCAGCATTTT.

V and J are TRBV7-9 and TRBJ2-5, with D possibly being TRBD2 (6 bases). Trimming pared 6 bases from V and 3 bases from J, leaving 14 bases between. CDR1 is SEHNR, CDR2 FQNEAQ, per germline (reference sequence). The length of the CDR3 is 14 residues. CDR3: CASSRFGGEETQYF. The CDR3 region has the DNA TGTGCCAGCAGTAGGTTCGGAGGGGAAGAGACCCAGTACTTC.

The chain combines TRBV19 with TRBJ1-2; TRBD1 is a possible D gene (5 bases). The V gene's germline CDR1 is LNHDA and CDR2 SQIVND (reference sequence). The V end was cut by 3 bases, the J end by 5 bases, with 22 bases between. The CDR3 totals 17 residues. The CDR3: CASSIPQGPPPSYGYTF. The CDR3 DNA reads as TGTGCCAGTAGTATCCCCCAGGGTCCACCCCCTTCGTATGGCTACACCTTC. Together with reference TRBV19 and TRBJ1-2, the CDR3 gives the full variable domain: DGGITQSPKYLFRKEGQNVTLSCEQNLNHDAMYWYRQDPGQGLRLIYYSQIVNDFQKGDIAEGYSVSREKKESFPLTVTSAQKNPTAFYLCASSIPQGPPPSYGYTFGSGTRLTVV.

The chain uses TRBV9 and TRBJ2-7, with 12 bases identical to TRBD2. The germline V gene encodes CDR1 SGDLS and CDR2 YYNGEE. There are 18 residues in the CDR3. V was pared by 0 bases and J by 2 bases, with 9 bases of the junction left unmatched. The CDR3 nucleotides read TGTGCCAGCAGCGTAGGGGTACTAGCGGGAGGAATAACCTACGAGCAGTACTTC. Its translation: CASSVGVLAGGITYEQYF.

In DNA form, the CDR3 reads TGTGCCAGCAGCTCACGACAGGGTGGAGATACGCAGTATTTT. Amino acids: CASSSRQGGDTQYF. This rearrangement joins TRBV5-4 to TRBJ2-3; 7 nucleotides line up with TRBD1. V trimming: 3 bases; J trimming: 5 bases; junction bases outside the gene matches: 6. Germline V gene lookup returns CDR1 SGHNT and CDR2 YYREEE (reference sequence). The CDR3 sequence is 14 residues long. Filled out from reference TRBV5-4 and TRBJ2-3, the complete variable domain reads ETGVTQSPTHLIKTRGQQVTLRCSSQSGHNTVSWYQQALGQGPQFIFQYYREEENGRGNFPPRFSGLQFPNYSSELNVNALELDDSALYLCASSSRQGGDTQYFGPGTRLTVL.

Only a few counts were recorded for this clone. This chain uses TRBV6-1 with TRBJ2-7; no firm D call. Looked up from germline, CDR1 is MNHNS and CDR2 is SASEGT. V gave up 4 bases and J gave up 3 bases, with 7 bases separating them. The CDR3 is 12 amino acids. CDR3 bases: TGTGCCAGCAGTGGGCAGAACTACGAGCAGTACGTC. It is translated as CASSGQNYEQYV.

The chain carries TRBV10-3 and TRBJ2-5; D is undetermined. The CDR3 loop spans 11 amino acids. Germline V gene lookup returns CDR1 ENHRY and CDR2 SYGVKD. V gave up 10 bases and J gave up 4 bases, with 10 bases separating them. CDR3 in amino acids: CATNTGETQYF. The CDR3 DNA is TGTGCCACCAACACGGGAGAGACCCAGTACTTC.

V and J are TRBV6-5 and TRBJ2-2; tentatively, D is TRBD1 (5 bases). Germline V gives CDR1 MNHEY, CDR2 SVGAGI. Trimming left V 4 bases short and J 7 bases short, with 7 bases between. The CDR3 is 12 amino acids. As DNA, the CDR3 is TGTGCCAGCAGTTTTCAGGGCGGGGAGCTGTTTTTT. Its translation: CASSFQGGELFF.

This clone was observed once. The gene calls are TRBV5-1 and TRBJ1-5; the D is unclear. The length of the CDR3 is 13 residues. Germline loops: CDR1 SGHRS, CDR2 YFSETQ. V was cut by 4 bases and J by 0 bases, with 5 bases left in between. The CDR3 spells CASSEYSNQPQHF. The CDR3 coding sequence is TGCGCCAGCAGCGAGTATAGCAATCAGCCCCAGCATTTT.